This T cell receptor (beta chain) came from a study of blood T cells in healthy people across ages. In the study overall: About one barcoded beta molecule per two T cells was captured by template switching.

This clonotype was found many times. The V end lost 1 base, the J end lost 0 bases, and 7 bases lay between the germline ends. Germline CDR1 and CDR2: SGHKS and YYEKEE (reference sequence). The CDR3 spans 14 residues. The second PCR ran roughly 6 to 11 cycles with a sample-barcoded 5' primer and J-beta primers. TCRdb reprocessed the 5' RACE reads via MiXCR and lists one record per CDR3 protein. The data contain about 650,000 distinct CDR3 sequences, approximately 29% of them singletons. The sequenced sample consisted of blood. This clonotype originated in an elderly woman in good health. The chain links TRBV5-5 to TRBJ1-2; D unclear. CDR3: CASSLSQSNYGYTF. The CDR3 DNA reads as TGTGCCAGCAGCTTGAGCCAATCTAACTATGGCTACACCTTC.